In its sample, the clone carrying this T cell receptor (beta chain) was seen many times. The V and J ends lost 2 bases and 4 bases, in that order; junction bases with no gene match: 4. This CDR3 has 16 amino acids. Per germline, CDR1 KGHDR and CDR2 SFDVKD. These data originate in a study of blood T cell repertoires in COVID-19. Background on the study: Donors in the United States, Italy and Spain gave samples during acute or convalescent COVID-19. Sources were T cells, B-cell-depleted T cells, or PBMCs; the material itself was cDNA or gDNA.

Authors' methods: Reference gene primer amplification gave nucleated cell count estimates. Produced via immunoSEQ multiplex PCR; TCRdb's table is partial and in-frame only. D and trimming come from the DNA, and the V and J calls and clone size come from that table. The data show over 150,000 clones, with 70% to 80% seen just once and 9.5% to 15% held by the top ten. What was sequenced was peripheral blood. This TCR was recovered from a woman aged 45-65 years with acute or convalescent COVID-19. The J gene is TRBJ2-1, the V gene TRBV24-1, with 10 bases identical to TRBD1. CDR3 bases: TGTGCCACCAGTGATTGGAGGGGACAGGGGTACAATGAGCAGTTCTTC. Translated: CATSDWRGQGYNEQFF.